This entry lists 26 T cell receptor beta chains sequenced from one sample in a study of response to subunit inactivated influenza vaccine. TCRdb reprocessed the RT-PCR reads with MiXCR, giving one entry per CDR3 protein. The data show hundreds of thousands of distinct CDR3 sequences, 7.6% seen once. Specimen: PBMCs from blood, collected roughly 24 months after vaccination. The receptors stem from a man aged 50 to 69 who received an inactivated influenza vaccine.

The gene calls are TRBV7-9 and TRBJ2-5; D is possibly TRBD1 or TRBD2 (5 bases each). The CDR3 totals 15 residues. From germline, CDR1 is SEHNR and CDR2 FQNEAQ (reference sequence). The V and J ends lost 5 bases and 5 bases respectively, with 18 bases between them. The CDR3 loop is CASSIGDRLPETQYF. The CDR3 region has the DNA TGTGCCAGCAGCATAGGGGACCGACTGCCGGAGACCCAGTACTTC.

This clonotype came up a few times. The chain employs TRBV10-3 and TRBJ2-7; possibly TRBD2 for D (6 bases). There are 16 residues in the CDR3. Between the trimmed V and J ends, which lost 0 bases and 3 bases, there was a span of 15 bases. The V gene's germline CDR1 is ENHRY and CDR2 SYGVKD. CDR3 in DNA: TGTGCCATCAGTGAGTCGATCAGCGGAGGGATCTACGAGCAGTACTTC. Translating it yields CAISESISGGIYEQYF.

The sample holds many counts of this clonotype. The chain uses TRBV5-5 and TRBJ2-7; D is unclear. Germline loops: CDR1 SGHKS, CDR2 YYEKEE (reference sequence). The CDR3 is 14 residues long. Trimming removed 0 bases at V and 4 bases at J, with 11 bases between. For the CDR3, the DNA is TGTGCCAGCAGCTTGGATGGGCGAACTTACGAGCAGTACTTC. Translating it yields CASSLDGRTYEQYF. The full variable domain, in which reference TRBV5-5 and TRBJ2-7 provide the parts outside the CDR3, is DAGVTQSPTHLIKTRGQQVTLRCSPISGHKSVSWYQQVLGQGPQFIFQYYEKEERGRGNFPDRFSARQFPNYSSELNVNALLLGDSALYLCASSLDGRTYEQYFGPGTRLTVT.

The rearrangement links TRBV12-3 or TRBV12-4 to TRBJ2-3; maybe TRBD1 (5 bases). The CDR3 is made up of 16 amino acids. The V gene lost 5 bases and the J gene lost 1 base, with 16 bases spanning the gap. The CDR3 nucleotides are TGTGCCAGCAGTCCGACAGACCTAACAGGCACAGATACGCAGTATTTT. Residues: CASSPTDLTGTDTQYF.

V usage is TRBV12-3 or TRBV12-4 and J usage is TRBJ1-4; D remains ambiguous. The CDR3 is made up of 14 amino acids. V lost 8 bases, J lost 4 bases, and 14 bases lay in between. The CDR3 DNA reads TGTGCCAGCTCTATGGGCAGCGTTAATGAAAAACTGTTTTTT. The encoded protein is CASSMGSVNEKLFF.

This clonotype was seen repeatedly, ten times or more. This chain connects TRBV20-1 to TRBJ2-2; TRBD2 agrees at 8 bases. The V segment lost 6 bases and the J segment 3 bases; nucleotides outside the gene matches: 9. CDR3 length: 15 amino acids. Per germline, CDR1 DFQATT and CDR2 SNEGSKA (reference sequence). CDR3 loop: CSAPAGGSHTGELFF. CDR3 nucleotide sequence: TGCAGTGCGCCGGCGGGGGGATCACACACCGGGGAGCTGTTTTTT.

The chain has TRBV5-6 and TRBJ2-7; 10 bases align to TRBD2. Trimming cost V 5 bases and J 2 bases; bases outside gene matches: 7. This CDR3 comprises 15 residues. Germline V gene data show CDR1 as SGHDT and CDR2 as YYEEEE. CDR3 nucleotides: TGTGCCAGCAGATATGGGACTAGCGTAGCCTACGAGCAGTACTTC. Its translation: CASRYGTSVAYEQYF. Full variable domain (missing parts from reference TRBV5-6 and TRBJ2-7): DAGVTQSPTHLIKTRGQQVTLRCSPKSGHDTVSWYQQALGQGPQFIFQYYEEEERQRGNFPDRFSGHQFPNYSSELNVNALLLGDSALYLCASRYGTSVAYEQYFGPGTRLTVT.

This clonotype has more than one count but fewer than ten. The junction departs from the called germline gene at one end, perhaps through a read error. The chain joins TRBV29-1 to TRBJ2-3; 9 bases are a match to TRBD2. In germline, CDR1 is SQVTM, CDR2 ANQGSEA. This CDR3 has 15 residues. The CDR3 DNA is TGCAGCGTGGAAGTTAGCGGGGGATCCACAGATACGCAGTATTTT. Protein sequence: CSVEVSGGSTDTQYF.

The chain joins TRBV6-1 to TRBJ2-7; 8 positions agree with TRBD2. The V gene end was trimmed by 5 bases and the J gene end by 6 bases; junction bases not matched to a gene: 9. The length of the CDR3 is 14 residues. The V gene's germline CDR1 is MNHNS and CDR2 SASEGT. The CDR3, as DNA: TGTGCCAGCAGTCGATCCGGGACTAGAGGCGAGCAGTACTTC. This gives the protein CASSRSGTRGEQYF.

CDR3 protein: CASSPIPGQNYGYTF. The DNA for the CDR3 is TGTGCCAGCAGCCCAATACCGGGACAAAACTATGGCTACACCTTC. J is TRBJ1-2 and V is TRBV7-9; D perhaps matches TRBD1 (6 bases). CDR1 is SEHNR and CDR2 is FQNEAQ in the germline V gene (reference sequence). The CDR3 totals 15 residues. V gave up 5 bases and J gave up 2 bases, with 15 bases separating them.

This clonotype was counted many times. The V and J genes are TRBV12-3 or TRBV12-4 and TRBJ2-1; D gene uncertain. This CDR3 region has 12 residues. V was clipped by 5 bases and J by 8 bases, with 10 bases between them. The CDR3 spells CASSLVFDEQFF. Written as DNA, the CDR3 is TGTGCCAGCAGTCTCGTTTTCGATGAGCAGTTCTTC.

CDR3 nucleotide sequence: TGTGCCAGCTCACCCTCCGGGAACCTCTATGGCTACACCTTC. As protein: CASSPSGNLYGYTF. The chain is built from TRBV18 and TRBJ1-2; D unresolved. CDR1 and CDR2 from the germline V gene are KGHSH and LQKENI. CDR3 length: 14 residues. V was pared by 3 bases and J by 4 bases, with 12 bases between.

CDR3 coding DNA: TGTGCCAGCAGTTTCCCAATGACGGGGGGGGGAGCTTTCTTT. This gives the protein CASSFPMTGGGAFF. The V gene is TRBV12-3 or TRBV12-4, the J gene TRBJ1-1, with a weak D call TRBD1 (5 bases). The CDR3 is made up of 14 amino acids. V was shortened by 3 bases and J by 10 bases, with 18 bases between the two germline ends.

This clonotype was found many times. The V call is TRBV12-3 or TRBV12-4, the J call TRBJ1-5; D possibly corresponds to TRBD1 (5 bases). The CDR3 is made up of 14 amino acids. V lost 2 bases, J lost 7 bases, and 12 bases lay in between. The CDR3 reads CASSLTGGGQPQHF. The CDR3 DNA reads TGTGCCAGCAGTTTAACGGGGGGAGGACAGCCCCAGCATTTT.

The chain recombines TRBV6-2 or TRBV6-3 with TRBJ2-1; TRBD2 agrees at 10 bases. Trimming at V came to 6 bases and at J to 7 bases, leaving 24 bases not matched to a gene. Germline CDR1 MNHEY, CDR2 SVGEGT. The CDR3 totals 20 residues. Here the CDR3 DNA reads TGTGCCAGCAGACGCCCGGGACAGCAATCAACTAGCGGGGCGTCGAATGAGCAGTTCTTC. This codes for CASRRPGQQSTSGASNEQFF.

V is TRBV7-9 and J is TRBJ2-7; TRBD2 agrees at 7 bases. Germline CDR1 is SEHNR and CDR2 is FQNEAQ (reference sequence). V was clipped by 5 bases and J by 2 bases; unmatched bases: 6. The CDR3 spans 14 residues. The CDR3 nucleotides read TGTGCCAGCAGCCCAGGGAGGGCTCCCTACGAGCAGTACTTC. Translation: CASSPGRAPYEQYF.

This clonotype was detected ten times or more. V and J are TRBV7-9 and TRBJ2-7, with TRBD2 matching 11 bases. Per the germline V gene, CDR1 is SEHNR and CDR2 is FQNEAQ (reference sequence). The CDR3 has 14 amino acids. V lost 3 bases to trimming and J lost 6 bases; unmatched junction nucleotides: 4. CDR3 amino acids: CASSLLAGGSEQYF. Here the CDR3 DNA reads TGTGCCAGCAGCTTGCTAGCGGGAGGTTCCGAGCAGTACTTC.

This clonotype was detected only a few times. The chain is built from TRBV20-1 and TRBJ2-7; 9 bases line up with TRBD2. Germline V lookup: CDR1 DFQATT, CDR2 SNEGSKA (reference sequence). This CDR3 is 14 amino acids long. V lost 3 bases to trimming and J lost 4 bases; unmatched junction nucleotides: 7. The CDR3 DNA reads as TGCAGTGCTAGGCATAGCGGGAGAGCTTACGAGCAGTACTTC. Translation: CSARHSGRAYEQYF.

This clonotype was recorded many times. The rearrangement links TRBV7-2 to TRBJ2-5; TRBD2 aligns across 10 bases. V was clipped by 7 bases and J by 2 bases; unmatched bases: 7. Germline V gives CDR1 SGHTA, CDR2 FQGNSA. This CDR3 contains 15 residues. The CDR3: CASTLLAGQQETQYF. The CDR3 nucleotides read TGTGCCAGCACCCTACTAGCGGGACAACAAGAGACCCAGTACTTC.

V usage is TRBV6-2 or TRBV6-3 and J usage is TRBJ2-2, with D perhaps matching TRBD1 or TRBD2 (6 bases each). V was shortened by 6 bases and J by 2 bases, with 28 bases between the two germline ends. Germline V gives CDR1 MNHEY, CDR2 SVGEGT. The CDR3 loop spans 20 amino acids. CDR3 coding DNA: TGTGCCAGCAGATATCACAGAGGAGGGGGAATGTGGGTCAACACCGGGGAGCTGTTTTTT. Translating gives CASRYHRGGGMWVNTGELFF.

J is TRBJ2-5 and V is TRBV5-6, with D unclear. The CDR3 is 11 residues long. Germline V gene sequence: CDR1 SGHDT, CDR2 YYEEEE. V dropped 6 bases and J dropped 5 bases, with 8 bases sitting between them. CDR3 coding DNA: TGTGCCAGCACCAATCAGGAGACCCAGTACTTC. Its protein is CASTNQETQYF.

The V gene is TRBV5-1, the J gene TRBJ1-1; a weak D match, TRBD1 (6 bases). V was clipped by 4 bases and J by 5 bases, with 15 bases between them. Per germline, CDR1 SGHRS and CDR2 YFSETQ. The CDR3 length is 14 residues. This CDR3 is CASSPFGGATEAFF. The DNA of the CDR3 is TGCGCCAGCAGCCCCTTTGGGGGGGCAACTGAAGCTTTCTTT.

The chain has TRBV4-3 and TRBJ2-2; D is unclear. CDR1 is LGHNA and CDR2 is YSLEER in the germline V gene. Trimming removed 4 bases from V and 3 bases from J, with 18 bases in between. The CDR3 loop spans 17 amino acids. The CDR3 DNA reads as TGCGCCAGCAGCCCTACGCTGCTAGTAACCTACACCGGGGAGCTGTTTTTT. Translated, it gives CASSPTLLVTYTGELFF.

This clonotype was seen repeatedly, ten times or more. CDR3 region: CASSDRGMGRDYEQYF. The CDR3 DNA follows: TGTGCCAGCAGTGACCGGGGTATGGGACGGGACTACGAGCAGTACTTC. The chain combines TRBV6-2 or TRBV6-3 with TRBJ2-7; D is tentatively TRBD1 or TRBD2 (5 bases each). The CDR3 loop spans 16 amino acids. With 5 bases removed from V and 3 bases from J, the gap between germline ends came to 20 bases. Germline V lookup: CDR1 MNHEY, CDR2 SVGEGT.

This clonotype turned up a few times. The V and J genes are TRBV5-1 and TRBJ2-7; D is possibly TRBD2 (6 bases). Germline V gives CDR1 SGHRS, CDR2 YFSETQ. The CDR3 covers 13 residues. With 4 bases removed from V and 7 bases from J, the gap between germline ends came to 15 bases. CDR3 nucleotide sequence: TGCGCCAGCAGCACCTGGGACTTCGTAGAGCAGTACTTC. Protein sequence: CASSTWDFVEQYF.

The chain joins TRBV7-9 to TRBJ2-1; D is unclear. Per the germline V gene, CDR1 is SEHNR and CDR2 is FQNEAQ (reference sequence). Deletions cut 1 base from V and 3 bases from J, with 13 bases between. CDR3 size: 16 residues. CDR3 coding DNA: TGTGCCAGCAGCTTAGTCGGCCCAGTCCGCTACAATGAGCAGTTCTTC. Its translation: CASSLVGPVRYNEQFF.